These T cell receptor beta chains were read from a single sample in a study. TCRdb used MiXCR to reprocess the 5' RACE reads, holding one entry per CDR3 protein. The sample carries around 33,000 distinct CDR3 sequences, around 22% recorded once. Sample: memory CD4+ T cells sorted from blood. The receptor set was obtained from a female donor with breast cancer. The CDR3 runs from the conserved cysteine through the conserved F or W. The order of the fields is clone size, V gene, D gene, J gene, CDR3 protein, CDR3 DNA. A D gene is named only where the DNA matches it firmly. Not every row has a clone size; where given, it reads once, few, many or a size class.

clone size: .; V gene: TRBV12-3/TRBV12-4; D gene: .; J gene: TRBJ2-1; CDR3 protein: CASSLGINYRRSKEQFF; CDR3 DNA: TGTGCCAGCAGTTTGGGCATCAATTACAGACGTTCGAAGGAGCAGTTCTTC
clone size: few; V gene: TRBV4-1; D gene: .; J gene: TRBJ2-3; CDR3 protein: CASSLGGEASTDTQYF; CDR3 DNA: TGCGCCAGCAGCCTTGGGGGTGAGGCTAGCACAGATACGCAGTATTTT
clone size: many; V gene: TRBV6-1; D gene: TRBD1; J gene: TRBJ1-1; CDR3 protein: CASSALGTGETEAFF; CDR3 DNA: TGTGCCAGCAGTGCCCTAGGGACAGGGGAAACTGAAGCTTTCTTT
clone size: many; V gene: TRBV7-2; D gene: .; J gene: TRBJ2-1; CDR3 protein: CASSLEGTVYNEQFF; CDR3 DNA: TGTGCCAGCAGCTTAGAGGGGACGGTATACAATGAGCAGTTCTTC
clone size: .; V gene: TRBV11-3; D gene: .; J gene: TRBJ2-1; CDR3 protein: CASSPIMGHYNEQFF; CDR3 DNA: TGTGCCAGCAGCCCGATTATGGGACACTACAATGAGCAGTTCTTC
clone size: many; V gene: TRBV5-1; D gene: .; J gene: TRBJ2-3; CDR3 protein: CASSQGPSTDTQYF; CDR3 DNA: TGCGCCAGCAGCCAGGGCCCCTCCACAGATACGCAGTATTTT
clone size: .; V gene: TRBV4-1; D gene: TRBD2; J gene: TRBJ2-7; CDR3 protein: CASSQVLAGGSYEQYF; CDR3 DNA: TGCGCCAGCAGCCAAGTCCTCGCGGGAGGATCCTACGAGCAGTACTTC
clone size: many; V gene: TRBV20-1; D gene: TRBD1; J gene: TRBJ1-2; CDR3 protein: CSARDRQGGYGYTF; CDR3 DNA: TGCAGTGCTAGAGATCGACAGGGAGGGTATGGCTACACCTTC
clone size: many; V gene: TRBV10-3; D gene: TRBD2; J gene: TRBJ2-6; CDR3 protein: CAIRSTSGPSGANVLTF; CDR3 DNA: TGTGCCATCAGATCGACTAGCGGGCCCTCTGGGGCCAACGTCCTGACTTTC
clone size: .; V gene: TRBV7-3; D gene: TRBD2; J gene: TRBJ2-7; CDR3 protein: CASSVLAGGAYEQYF; CDR3 DNA: TGTGCCAGCAGCGTACTAGCGGGAGGGGCCTACGAGCAGTACTTC
clone size: .; V gene: TRBV28; D gene: TRBD1; J gene: TRBJ1-5; CDR3 protein: CASSPLDRGLQPQHF; CDR3 DNA: TGTGCCAGCAGTCCCCTCGACAGGGGGCTTCAGCCCCAGCATTTT
clone size: few; V gene: TRBV5-1; D gene: .; J gene: TRBJ2-2; CDR3 protein: CASSPGQSNTGELFF; CDR3 DNA: TGCGCCAGCAGCCCGGGACAATCGAACACCGGGGAGCTGTTTTTT
clone size: .; V gene: TRBV9; D gene: .; J gene: TRBJ1-5; CDR3 protein: CASSVWPENQPQHF; CDR3 DNA: TGTGCCAGCAGCGTTTGGCCTGAAAATCAGCCCCAGCATTTT
clone size: many; V gene: TRBV27; D gene: TRBD2; J gene: TRBJ2-1; CDR3 protein: CASSMGLAGVADF; CDR3 DNA: TGTGCCAGCAGTATGGGACTAGCGGGAGTAGCGGACTTC
clone size: few; V gene: TRBV12-3/TRBV12-4; D gene: .; J gene: TRBJ2-2; CDR3 protein: CAIQNRRGTGELFF; CDR3 DNA: TGTGCCATCCAAAACCGCAGGGGAACCGGGGAGCTGTTTTTT
clone size: .; V gene: TRBV5-1; D gene: .; J gene: TRBJ1-1; CDR3 protein: CASSLQVMNTEAFF; CDR3 DNA: TGCGCCAGCAGCTTGCAGGTCATGAACACTGAAGCTTTCTTT
clone size: .; V gene: TRBV20-1; D gene: .; J gene: TRBJ2-3; CDR3 protein: CSASEAEAQYF; CDR3 DNA: TGCAGTGCTAGTGAGGCAGAAGCGCAGTATTTT
clone size: medium-sized; V gene: TRBV4-2; D gene: .; J gene: TRBJ2-1; CDR3 protein: CASSQDNTGYNEQFF; CDR3 DNA: TGTGCCAGCAGCCAAGATAATACGGGCTACAATGAGCAGTTCTTC
clone size: few; V gene: TRBV12-3/TRBV12-4; D gene: TRBD2; J gene: TRBJ2-3; CDR3 protein: CASSFTSGPTDTQYF; CDR3 DNA: TGTGCCAGCAGTTTCACTAGCGGTCCCACAGATACGCAGTATTTT
clone size: .; V gene: TRBV28; D gene: TRBD1; J gene: TRBJ1-3; CDR3 protein: CASSWTGRLGNTIYF; CDR3 DNA: TGTGCCAGCAGTTGGACAGGGCGACTTGGAAACACCATATACTTT
clone size: .; V gene: TRBV10-1; D gene: .; J gene: TRBJ2-7; CDR3 protein: CASITGQIRGHYEQYF; CDR3 DNA: TGCGCCAGCATCACAGGACAGATCCGGGGACACTACGAGCAGTACTTC
clone size: .; V gene: TRBV27; D gene: .; J gene: TRBJ2-7; CDR3 protein: CASSYSTSSSYEQYF; CDR3 DNA: TGTGCCAGCAGTTATAGCACTAGCAGTTCCTACGAGCAGTACTTC
clone size: .; V gene: TRBV4-3; D gene: .; J gene: TRBJ2-1; CDR3 protein: CASSQEDPYSNEQFF; CDR3 DNA: TGCGCCAGCAGCCAAGAGGACCCATATAGCAATGAGCAGTTCTTC
clone size: .; V gene: TRBV7-6; D gene: TRBD1; J gene: TRBJ2-2; CDR3 protein: CASSDGTVNTGELFF; CDR3 DNA: TGTGCCAGCAGCGATGGGACAGTAAACACCGGGGAGCTGTTTTTT
clone size: .; V gene: TRBV12-3/TRBV12-4; D gene: TRBD1; J gene: TRBJ1-4; CDR3 protein: CASSLRQGPEKLFF; CDR3 DNA: TGTGCCAGCAGCCTGAGACAGGGTCCCGAAAAACTGTTTTTT
clone size: .; V gene: TRBV7-7; D gene: TRBD2; J gene: TRBJ2-1; CDR3 protein: CASSPRLAGGPGGVNEQFF; CDR3 DNA: TGTGCCAGCAGCCCCCGACTAGCGGGAGGGCCTGGTGGAGTTAATGAGCAGTTCTTC
clone size: few; V gene: TRBV6-2/TRBV6-3; D gene: .; J gene: TRBJ2-7; CDR3 protein: CASSHISGQPYEQYF; CDR3 DNA: TGTGCCAGTTCCCACATATCCGGACAGCCCTACGAGCAGTACTTC
clone size: many; V gene: TRBV4-1; D gene: .; J gene: TRBJ1-1; CDR3 protein: CASSQDISNTEAFF; CDR3 DNA: TGCGCCAGCAGCCAAGATATATCGAACACTGAAGCTTTCTTT
clone size: .; V gene: TRBV5-5; D gene: TRBD2; J gene: TRBJ2-7; CDR3 protein: CASSLTSGSFEQYF; CDR3 DNA: TGTGCCAGCAGCTTGACTAGCGGGAGTTTCGAGCAGTACTTC
clone size: few; V gene: TRBV2; D gene: .; J gene: TRBJ2-7; CDR3 protein: CASSRFGAYEQYF; CDR3 DNA: TGTGCCAGCAGTCGATTCGGTGCCTACGAGCAGTACTTC
clone size: many; V gene: TRBV4-1; D gene: TRBD1; J gene: TRBJ1-1; CDR3 protein: CASRTGFTEAFF; CDR3 DNA: TGCGCCAGCAGGACAGGGTTCACTGAAGCTTTCTTT
clone size: few; V gene: TRBV10-1; D gene: .; J gene: TRBJ2-2; CDR3 protein: CASSESSAGELFF; CDR3 DNA: TGCGCCAGCAGTGAGTCGAGCGCCGGGGAGCTGTTTTTT
clone size: many; V gene: TRBV9; D gene: TRBD2; J gene: TRBJ2-7; CDR3 protein: CASSEGTSAYEQYF; CDR3 DNA: TGTGCCAGCAGCGAGGGGACTAGCGCCTACGAGCAGTACTTC
clone size: .; V gene: TRBV27; D gene: .; J gene: TRBJ2-7; CDR3 protein: CASGFFGTFEPYEQYF; CDR3 DNA: TGTGCCAGCGGTTTTTTTGGGACTTTCGAGCCTTACGAGCAGTACTTC
clone size: .; V gene: TRBV7-2; D gene: .; J gene: TRBJ2-7; CDR3 protein: CASSRDILAPYEQYF; CDR3 DNA: TGTGCCAGCAGCCGAGATATATTAGCACCCTACGAGCAGTACTTC
clone size: .; V gene: TRBV4-1; D gene: .; J gene: TRBJ2-2; CDR3 protein: CASGLTQNTGELFF; CDR3 DNA: TGCGCCAGCGGCCTAACTCAGAACACCGGGGAGCTGTTTTTT
clone size: once; V gene: TRBV27; D gene: .; J gene: TRBJ2-7; CDR3 protein: CASSPLPASRYEQYF; CDR3 DNA: TGTGCCAGCAGTCCCCTCCCCGCATCACGCTACGAGCAGTACTTC
clone size: many; V gene: TRBV7-9; D gene: .; J gene: TRBJ2-1; CDR3 protein: CASSPGPNEQFF; CDR3 DNA: TGTGCCAGCAGCCCGGGACCCAATGAGCAGTTCTTC
clone size: .; V gene: TRBV12-3/TRBV12-4; D gene: TRBD2; J gene: TRBJ2-5; CDR3 protein: CASSGAGEQETQYF; CDR3 DNA: TGTGCCAGCAGTGGTGCGGGAGAACAAGAGACCCAGTACTTC
clone size: .; V gene: TRBV11-2; D gene: TRBD2; J gene: TRBJ2-3; CDR3 protein: CASSLTSGKQYF; CDR3 DNA: TGTGCCAGCAGCTTGACTAGCGGGAAGCAGTATTTT
clone size: .; V gene: TRBV20-1; D gene: .; J gene: TRBJ2-3; CDR3 protein: CSANRNGTDTQYF; CDR3 DNA: TGCAGTGCTAACAGGAATGGCACAGATACGCAGTATTTT
clone size: .; V gene: TRBV13; D gene: TRBD1; J gene: TRBJ2-7; CDR3 protein: CASSPGGGYEQYF; CDR3 DNA: TGTGCCAGCAGTCCAGGGGGCGGTTACGAGCAGTACTTC